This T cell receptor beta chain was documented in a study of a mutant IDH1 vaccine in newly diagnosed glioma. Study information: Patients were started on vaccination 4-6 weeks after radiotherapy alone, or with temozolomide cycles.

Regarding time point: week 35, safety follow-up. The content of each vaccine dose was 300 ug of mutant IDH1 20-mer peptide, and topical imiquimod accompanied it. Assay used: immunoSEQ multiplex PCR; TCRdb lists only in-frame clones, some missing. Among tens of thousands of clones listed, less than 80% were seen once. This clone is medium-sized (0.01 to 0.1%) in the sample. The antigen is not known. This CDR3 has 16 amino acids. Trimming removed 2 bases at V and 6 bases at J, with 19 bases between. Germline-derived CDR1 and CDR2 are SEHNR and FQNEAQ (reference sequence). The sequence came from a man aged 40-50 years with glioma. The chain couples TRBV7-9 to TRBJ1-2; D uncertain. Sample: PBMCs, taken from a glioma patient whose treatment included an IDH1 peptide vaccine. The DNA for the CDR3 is TGTGCCAGCAGCTTACTATCGTCCCTCCTTGTAGATGGCTACACCTTC. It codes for CASSLLSSLLVDGYTF.